A single sample is the source of the 9 T cell receptor beta chains below, sequenced in a study of blood T cell repertoires in COVID-19. This table comes from immunoSEQ multiplex PCR, and its TCRdb copy is limited to in-frame clones, with some not included. Here the sample spans about 240,000 clones, about four fifths being singletons. Sequences were obtained from peripheral blood. These TCRs come from a woman older than 75 with acute or convalescent COVID-19.

The rearrangement uses TRBV12-1 and TRBJ2-7; the table's D gene call, TRBD2, was not cross checked with the DNA. TRBV12-1 is tagged as a pseudogene. This CDR3 region has 16 residues. The CDR3: CASSPKRPPRGYEQYF. CDR3 in DNA: TGTGCCAGCAGCCCTAAAAGGCCACCCCGGGGCTACGAGCAGTACTTC.

The chain uses TRBV9 and TRBJ2-5; 7 bases map to TRBD1. The CDR3 consists of 15 residues. The trim removed 0 bases at V and 2 bases at J, leaving 4 bases unmatched. The germline V gene has CDR1 SGDLS and CDR2 YYNGEE. This chain's CDR3 is CASSVGGRGQETQYF. CDR3 coding DNA: TGTGCCAGCAGCGTAGGGGGCAGGGGGCAAGAGACCCAGTACTTC.

V gene TRBV11-1 combines with J gene TRBJ1-1; D remains unclear. The CDR3 consists of 16 residues. V was pared by 1 base and J by 5 bases, with 17 bases between. The germline CDR1 and CDR2 sequences are SGHAT and FQDESV (reference sequence). The CDR3 protein is CASSLEFGHRGTEAFF. CDR3 coding DNA: TGTGCCAGCAGCTTAGAATTCGGGCACCGGGGTACTGAAGCTTTCTTT.

The chain combines TRBV6-1 with TRBJ2-7; TRBD2 agrees at 10 bases. Germline V gene lookup returns CDR1 MNHNS and CDR2 SASEGT. The J segment lost 0 bases and the V segment lost 6 bases, leaving 8 bases of the junction unmatched. This CDR3 contains 16 residues. The CDR3 coding sequence is TGTGCCAGCAGGGAACTTAGCGGGGGGACCTCCTACGAGCAGTACTTC. Protein: CASRELSGGTSYEQYF.

The chain recombines TRBV5-1 with TRBJ2-1, with 9 bases identical to TRBD2. From germline, CDR1 is SGHRS and CDR2 YFSETQ. The CDR3 contains 16 residues. V was pared by 0 bases and J by 6 bases, with 7 bases of the junction left unmatched. CDR3 in amino acids: CASSLGAGGLGNEQFF. The CDR3 bases are TGCGCCAGCAGCTTGGGAGCGGGGGGATTGGGCAATGAGCAGTTCTTC.

The V call is TRBV12-5, the J call TRBJ2-3; TRBD2 matches 9 bases. This CDR3 is 19 amino acids long. Germline loops: CDR1 LGHNT, CDR2 FRNRAP. The trim removed 0 bases at V and 0 bases at J, leaving 10 bases unmatched. The CDR3 bases are TGTGCTAGTGGTTTGGTATTTCTAGCGGGGCGTTCTAGCACAGATACGCAGTATTTT. This translates into CASGLVFLAGRSSTDTQYF.

The genes are TRBV3-1 (or the pseudogene TRBV3-2) and TRBJ2-2, with 15 bases lining up with TRBD2. The V and J ends lost 4 bases and 7 bases, in that order; junction bases with no gene match: 7. The length of the CDR3 is 17 residues. The germline V gene has CDR1 LGHDT and CDR2 YNNKEL (reference sequence). CDR3 DNA sequence: TGTGCCAGCAGCCGAGGACTAGCGGGGGGGCTGAGCGGGGAGCTGTTTTTT. Its translation is CASSRGLAGGLSGELFF.

V gene TRBV2 combines with J gene TRBJ1-2; TRBD1 matches 7 bases. The CDR3 extends over 14 amino acids. V lost 4 bases to trimming and J lost 7 bases; unmatched junction nucleotides: 9. CDR1 and CDR2 (germline): SNHLY, FYNNEI. The CDR3 loop reads CASSAATGVGGYTF. The CDR3 DNA reads as TGTGCCAGCAGTGCTGCAACAGGGGTTGGTGGCTACACCTTC. The full variable domain, completed using reference TRBV2 and TRBJ1-2, is EPEVTQTPSHQVTQMGQEVILRCVPISNHLYFYWYRQILGQKVEFLVSFYNNEISEKSEIFDDQFSVERPDGSNFTLKIRSTKLEDSAMYFCASSAATGVGGYTFGSGTRLTVV.

The chain is built from TRBV27 and TRBJ2-1; 10 bases align to TRBD2. CDR1 and CDR2 (germline): MNHEY, SMNVEV (reference sequence). V lost 4 bases to trimming and J lost 4 bases; unmatched junction nucleotides: 7. The CDR3 is made up of 16 amino acids. CDR3 sequence: CASSSRGSGGYNEQFF. CDR3 nucleotides: TGTGCCAGCAGTTCTCGGGGTAGCGGGGGGTACAATGAGCAGTTCTTC.